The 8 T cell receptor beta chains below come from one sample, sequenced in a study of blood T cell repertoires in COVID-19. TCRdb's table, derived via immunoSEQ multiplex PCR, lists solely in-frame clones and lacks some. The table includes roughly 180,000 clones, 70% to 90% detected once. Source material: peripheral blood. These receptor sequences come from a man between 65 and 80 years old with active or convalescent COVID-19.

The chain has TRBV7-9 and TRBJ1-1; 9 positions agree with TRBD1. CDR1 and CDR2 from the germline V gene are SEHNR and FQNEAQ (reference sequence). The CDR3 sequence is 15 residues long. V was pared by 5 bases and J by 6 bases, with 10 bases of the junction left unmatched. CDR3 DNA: TGTGCCAGCAGCCCCTACGGGACAGGGCGCGCTGAAGCTTTCTTT. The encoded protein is CASSPYGTGRAEAFF.

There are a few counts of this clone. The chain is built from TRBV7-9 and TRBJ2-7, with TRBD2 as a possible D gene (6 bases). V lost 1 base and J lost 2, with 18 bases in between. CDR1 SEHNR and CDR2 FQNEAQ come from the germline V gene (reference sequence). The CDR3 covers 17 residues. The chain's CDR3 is CASSLGGGDRPTYEQYF. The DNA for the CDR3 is TGTGCCAGCAGCTTAGGAGGCGGGGACCGACCTACCTACGAGCAGTACTTC.

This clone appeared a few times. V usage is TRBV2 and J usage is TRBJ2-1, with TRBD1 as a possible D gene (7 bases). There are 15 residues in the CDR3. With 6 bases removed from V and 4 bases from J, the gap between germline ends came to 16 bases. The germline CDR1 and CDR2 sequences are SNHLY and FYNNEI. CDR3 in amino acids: CASRTQGGTYNEQFF. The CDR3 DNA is TGTGCCAGCAGAACGCAGGGGGGTACTTACAATGAGCAGTTCTTC. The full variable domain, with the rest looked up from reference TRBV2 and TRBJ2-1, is EPEVTQTPSHQVTQMGQEVILRCVPISNHLYFYWYRQILGQKVEFLVSFYNNEISEKSEIFDDQFSVERPDGSNFTLKIRSTKLEDSAMYFCASRTQGGTYNEQFFGPGTRLTVL.

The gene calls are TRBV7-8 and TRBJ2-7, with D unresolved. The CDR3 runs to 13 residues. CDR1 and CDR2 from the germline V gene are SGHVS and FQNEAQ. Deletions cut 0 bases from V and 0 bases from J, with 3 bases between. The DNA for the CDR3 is TGTGCCAGCAGCTTAGCGAGCTCCTACGAGCAGTACTTC. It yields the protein CASSLASSYEQYF.

The CDR3 spells CASSTRPGTGGNEQFF. CDR3 nucleotide sequence: TGTGCCAGCAGCACTCGTCCCGGGACAGGAGGCAATGAGCAGTTCTTC. This rearrangement joins TRBV9 to TRBJ2-1; 8 bases agree with TRBD1. The CDR3 length is 16 residues. Germline lookup yields CDR1 SGDLS and CDR2 YYNGEE. V dropped 4 bases and J dropped 6; count of bases not matched to a gene: 12.

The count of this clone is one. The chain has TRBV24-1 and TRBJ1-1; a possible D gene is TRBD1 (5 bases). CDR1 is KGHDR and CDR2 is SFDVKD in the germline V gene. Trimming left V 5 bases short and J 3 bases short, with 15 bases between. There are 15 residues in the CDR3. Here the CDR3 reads CATSGSKGGDTEAFF. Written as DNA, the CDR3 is TGTGCCACCAGTGGATCGAAGGGAGGGGACACTGAAGCTTTCTTT.

Here the CDR3 reads CASSPYSGISGADTQYF. The CDR3 region has the DNA TGTGCCAGCAGCCCCTACTCCGGCATTAGCGGGGCAGATACGCAGTATTTT. V and J are TRBV7-3 and TRBJ2-3; 8 bases align to TRBD2. Per germline, CDR1 SGHTA and CDR2 FQGTGA. The CDR3 spans 17 residues. J gave up 4 bases and V 5 bases, and 14 bases lay outside the gene matches.

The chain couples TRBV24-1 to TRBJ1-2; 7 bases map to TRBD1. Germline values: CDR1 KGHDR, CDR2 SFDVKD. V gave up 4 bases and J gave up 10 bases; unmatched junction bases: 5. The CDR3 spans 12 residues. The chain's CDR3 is CATSDRDRDYTF. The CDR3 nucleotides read TGTGCCACCAGTGACCGGGACAGAGACTACACCTTC.